The clone carrying this T cell receptor beta chain was seen ten or more times. Its specificity is unknown. The data are from a study of T cells after yellow fever vaccination. Study in general: Fractions containing few cells were prepared with SMART-Seq v4 Ultra Low Input.

Study-wide results and limits: Highly abundant clonotypes carried over from the bulk population could end up in FACS-sorted repertoires as contaminants.

Per the germline V gene, CDR1 is MNHEY and CDR2 is SVGAGI. The CDR3 spans 14 residues. The ends were cut back, 4 bases at V and 1 base at J, with 8 bases in the middle. It was through 5'RACE template switching that TCR cDNA was made, with a universal primer site and UMIs added. TCRdb used MiXCR to reprocess the 5' RACE reads, holding one entry per CDR3 protein. The sample carries 300,000 to 450,000 distinct CDR3 sequences, roughly 8.6% recorded once. The sequence derives from a man between 18 and 29 years old who received the YFV17D yellow fever vaccine. The chain uses TRBV6-5 and TRBJ1-5; D might be TRBD1 (6 bases). Sequencing was performed on PBMCs, taken approximately 47 days after the first yellow fever vaccination. The CDR3 DNA sequence: TGTGCCAGCAGTTTTAGGGGGAGCAATCAGCCCCAGCATTTT. This sequence encodes CASSFRGSNQPQHF.